These T cell receptor beta chains were read from a single sample in a study of patients and donors after allogeneic stem cell transplantation. MiXCR, run by TCRdb on the RT-PCR reads, gives a single entry per CDR3 protein. The profile shows 150,000 to 200,000 distinct CDR3 sequences, more than 20% of them singletons. Sequenced sample: blood, either unsorted or a sorted T cell fraction (not recorded which). These receptors originate from a human donor who was either an allogeneic HSCT recipient or a stem cell or donor lymphocyte infusion donor (not recorded which). It is not recorded whose cells these are; they may come from a transplant donor. Each CDR3 is given with its conserved first and last residue. The order of the fields is V gene, J gene, D gene, clone size, CDR3 DNA, CDR3 protein. A D gene is named only where the DNA matches it firmly. Clone size is not always given. Where it is, it says once, few, many or a class for expanded clones.

TRBV5-1,TRBJ2-1,-,few,TGCGCCAGCAGCTTAGGTGAAGCGTACAATGAGCAGTTCTTC,CASSLGEAYNEQFF
TRBV29-1,TRBJ1-1,TRBD1,-,TGCAGCGCCCCGACAGGGGATTACACTGAAGCTTTCTTT,CSAPTGDYTEAFF
TRBV5-1,TRBJ1-1,TRBD1,-,TGCGCCAGCAGCTTGGTGGGACAGGGCGCTGCTTTCTTT,CASSLVGQGAAFF
TRBV5-1,TRBJ1-6,TRBD1,-,TGCGCCAGCAGCCCAGGACAGGGGTTGAATTCACCCCTCCACTTT,CASSPGQGLNSPLHF
TRBV6-5,TRBJ2-5,-,few,TGTGCCAGCAGTCCCAGACAGGAACAAGAGACCCAGTACTTC,CASSPRQEQETQYF
TRBV5-1,TRBJ2-1,TRBD2,-,TGCGCCAGCAGCTTGACTAGCGGGAGTTACAATGAGCAGTTCTTC,CASSLTSGSYNEQFF
TRBV27,TRBJ2-7,-,-,TGTGCCAGCAGTTCTCCGAGGCACTTACCCGTTAAGCAGTACTTC,CASSSPRHLPVKQYF
TRBV12-3/TRBV12-4,TRBJ2-2,-,-,TGTGCCAGCAGTCCAGAAATGGGCACCGGGGAGCTGTTTTTT,CASSPEMGTGELFF
TRBV2,TRBJ2-3,-,few,TGTGCCAGCAGAAATATAGGGGTGGATACGCAGTATTTT,CASRNIGVDTQYF
TRBV20-1,TRBJ1-2,-,few,TGCAGTGCAGATAACCAGGGCGACTATGGCTACACCTTC,CSADNQGDYGYTF
TRBV27,TRBJ1-1,-,many,TGTGCCAGCAGTTGGAGGGACGGGACTGAAGCTTTCTTT,CASSWRDGTEAFF
TRBV20-1,TRBJ2-7,-,few,TGCAGTGCTAGGACGGAATTTAACGAGCAGTACTTC,CSARTEFNEQYF
TRBV14,TRBJ1-1,-,-,TGTGCCAGCAGCCAAGAAGGGTGGGCAGGGCCGAACACTGAAGCTTTCTTT,CASSQEGWAGPNTEAFF
TRBV15,TRBJ2-1,-,-,TGTGCCACCAGCGAATTTACAGGGCAGCAGTTCTTC,CATSEFTGQQFF
TRBV7-2,TRBJ1-5,-,many,TGTGCCAGCAGCACAAGACGGAATCAGCCCCAGCATTTT,CASSTRRNQPQHF
TRBV6-2/TRBV6-3,TRBJ2-7,TRBD2,-,TGTGCCAGCAGATCAGCGGGGGGGACCTACGAGCAGTACTTC,CASRSAGGTYEQYF
TRBV15,TRBJ1-4,-,-,TGTGCCACCAGCAGCCTTGAGGAAGTCGCGGGTAATGAAAAACTGTTTTTT,CATSSLEEVAGNEKLFF
TRBV5-1,TRBJ2-2,-,-,TGCGCCAGCAGCCCCGGGCACACCGGGGAGCTGTTTTTT,CASSPGHTGELFF
TRBV7-9,TRBJ2-5,TRBD2,-,TGTGCCAGCAGCTCAACTAGCGGGGGACGACAAGAGACCCAGTACTTC,CASSSTSGGRQETQYF
TRBV5-1,TRBJ2-2,-,few,TGCGCCAGCAGCCCCCATGGGGATGGCACCGGGGAGCTGTTTTTT,CASSPHGDGTGELFF
TRBV25-1,TRBJ1-1,TRBD1,-,TGTGCCAGCAGTGAATTAGGGACAGAGAACACTGAAGCTTTCTTT,CASSELGTENTEAFF
TRBV20-1,TRBJ2-7,-,-,TGCAGTGCTCGCGGAGGGCCGGAACCCCCTAACTACGAGCAGTACTTC,CSARGGPEPPNYEQYF
TRBV29-1,TRBJ1-4,-,-,TGCAGCGTTGAAGAGGAAGGGGCAACGGGTGAAAAACTGTTTTTT,CSVEEEGATGEKLFF
TRBV6-1,TRBJ2-3,-,-,TGTGCCAGCAACGGCCTACAGAGGGGGGTGACAGATACGCAGTATTTT,CASNGLQRGVTDTQYF
TRBV4-1,TRBJ1-5,-,-,TGCGCCAGCAGCCAAGGGACGAGGGGAAATCAGCCCCAGCATTTT,CASSQGTRGNQPQHF
TRBV6-6,TRBJ1-5,-,-,TGTGCCAGCAGTTTGGGGCAAAATCAGCCCCAGCATTTT,CASSLGQNQPQHF
TRBV29-1,TRBJ2-5,-,-,TGCAGCGTTGTCCTCAGGAGGGTTCAAGAGACCCAGTACTTC,CSVVLRRVQETQYF
TRBV27,TRBJ2-3,TRBD2,-,TGTGCCAGCGCTAGGATGACTAGCGGGAAAAATACGCAGTATTTT,CASARMTSGKNTQYF
TRBV20-1,TRBJ2-2,-,few,TGCAGTGCCAGAGGAGGAGCCGGGGAGCTGTTTTTT,CSARGGAGELFF
TRBV25-1,TRBJ1-2,-,once,TGTGCCAGCAGTTCAGGGTTATTTGGCTACACCTTC,CASSSGLFGYTF
TRBV4-1,TRBJ1-6,-,few,TGCGCCAGCAGCCAAGTTGGTGTGTCACCCCTCCACTTT,CASSQVGVSPLHF
TRBV6-5,TRBJ1-1,-,-,TGTGCCAGCAGTGGACTCAAAAGGAACACTGAAGCTTTCTTT,CASSGLKRNTEAFF
TRBV20-1,TRBJ1-1,TRBD1,few,TGCAGTGCGATTAAACCGGGACAGTCTGGGGACACTGAAGCTTTCTTT,CSAIKPGQSGDTEAFF
TRBV29-1,TRBJ2-7,TRBD1,once,TGCAGCGCACGGACAGGGGCGGGGAGCGAGCAGTACTTC,CSARTGAGSEQYF
TRBV4-2,TRBJ1-1,-,-,TGTGCCAGCAGCCCGCCCGGGACGGCAACTGAAGCTTTCTTT,CASSPPGTATEAFF
TRBV4-1,TRBJ1-1,TRBD1,few,TGCGCCAGCAGCCAAGAAGGACAGGGGGCGGACGTGAACACTGAAGCTTTCTTT,CASSQEGQGADVNTEAFF
TRBV5-6,TRBJ2-1,TRBD1,-,TGTGCCAGCAGCACCTACAGGGGACGGGTCGGTGAGCAGTTCTTC,CASSTYRGRVGEQFF
TRBV2,TRBJ1-4,TRBD1,-,TGTGCCAGCAGTCCCCGGACAGGGGGCTTTGAAAAACTGTTTTTT,CASSPRTGGFEKLFF
TRBV20-1,TRBJ1-2,TRBD1,few,TGCAGTGCTGAGTGCCGGGACAGTTCTAACTATGGCTACACCTTC,CSAECRDSSNYGYTF
TRBV18,TRBJ1-2,-,-,TGTGCCAGCTCACGGGAGGATTATGGCTACACCTTC,CASSREDYGYTF
TRBV20-1,TRBJ2-1,TRBD2,-,TGCAGTGCTAGAGGGGACGCTAGCGGAACAACCTACAATGAGCAGTTCTTC,CSARGDASGTTYNEQFF
TRBV4-2,TRBJ2-5,TRBD1,few,TGTGCCAGCAGCGTAATGGGACAGCAAGAGACCCAGTACTTC,CASSVMGQQETQYF
TRBV14,TRBJ1-1,-,few,TGTGCCAGCAGCCAAAGCAACAGGAGGCAAGCTTTCTTT,CASSQSNRRQAFF
TRBV29-1,TRBJ2-3,-,-,TGCAGCGTTTTTCGGCCAGCCACAGATACGCAGTATTTT,CSVFRPATDTQYF
TRBV5-4,TRBJ2-5,TRBD1,-,TGTGCCAGCAGCTTTCCCGGACAGGGTTCGCAGACCCAGTACTTC,CASSFPGQGSQTQYF